The 2 T cell receptor beta chains reported below all come from one sample, sequenced in a study of response to subunit inactivated influenza vaccine. Each CDR3 protein is one row after TCRdb ran MiXCR on the RT-PCR reads. The data hold about 480,000 distinct CDR3 sequences, with approximately 13% observed a single time. Specimen: PBMCs from blood, collected more than 35 days after vaccination. These receptors were taken from a man aged 45-65 years who received an inactivated influenza vaccine.

This clonotype was detected ten times or more. The CDR3 sequence is CASSALGNYGYTF. The CDR3 DNA reads TGTGCCAGCAGTGCCTTGGGGAACTATGGCTACACCTTC. The rearrangement links TRBV12-3 or TRBV12-4 to TRBJ1-2; D gene ambiguous. CDR3 length: 13 amino acids. Trimming stripped 5 bases from V and 2 bases from J, with 9 bases between.

This clonotype was seen many times. This rearrangement joins TRBV29-1 to TRBJ2-7; 10 bases are shared with TRBD1. The germline V gene has CDR1 SQVTM and CDR2 ANQGSEA. The CDR3 has 13 residues. The ends lost 6 bases at V and 3 bases at J; junction bases unmatched: 5. In nucleotides, the CDR3 is TGCAGCGTGAGACAGGGGGCCTACTACGAGCAGTACTTC. Amino acid sequence: CSVRQGAYYEQYF.